This TCR beta chain was identified during a study of cytomegalovirus exposure and HLA in healthy donors. Findings of the study overall: Apparent HLA restriction characterized most CMV-associated TCR beta chains in a later analysis. A later analysis reportedly found fewer N-insertions in an Asian-associated ancestry cluster than the roughly 680-donor mean. In a later analysis, HLA-C alleles had the fewest associated TCRs, DRB1 alleles the most. A few chains tied to CMV proved CMV antigen-specific in vitro.

The PCR used 60 Vbeta and 13 Jbeta primers. The method was immunoSEQ multiplex PCR; TCRdb's version includes in-frame clones alone and lacks a portion of them. The sample records over 50,000 clones, about 69% being singletons. CDR3 length: 11 residues. The V gene lost 6 bases and the J gene lost 5 bases, with 9 bases spanning the gap. Germline-derived CDR1 and CDR2 are DFQATT and SNEGSKA (reference sequence). With respect to this clone: Its cognate antigen is unknown.

Material for sequencing was PBMCs. This chain links TRBV20-1 with TRBJ2-3; D unresolved. This clonotype was sampled from a man aged 40-49 years in good health and CMV-seropositive. CDR3 DNA: TGCAGTGCCGAGAGAAAAGATACGCAGTATTTT. Its protein product is CSAERKDTQYF.